One sample yielded the 2 T cell receptor beta chains listed below, sequenced in a study of CD8+CD57+ T cells in acquired aplastic anemia. CDR3 and TCR beta VDJ profiling relied on genomic DNA as the template. MiXCR was run by TCRdb on the reads, yielding one entry per CDR3 protein. The table includes some 64,000 distinct CDR3 sequences, 45% to 70% detected once. Sequencing was carried out using sorted CD4+, CD8+, or CD8+CD57+ T cells (not recorded which) from PBMCs. The receptor set was obtained from a human donor in good health, serving as a control.

The CDR3 DNA is TGTGCCAGTAGGGAGTTGGGACCACCCTATGGCTACACCTTC. Translation gives CASRELGPPYGYTF. The genes are TRBV19 and TRBJ1-2; possibly TRBD1 for D (5 bases). The V gene's germline CDR1 is LNHDA and CDR2 SQIVND (reference sequence). Trimming shortened V by 6 bases and J by 4 bases, and 15 bases separated the two germline ends. This CDR3 has 14 amino acids.

This clonotype was recorded many times. The chain employs TRBV9 and TRBJ2-3; 9 nucleotides align to TRBD2. With 1 base clipped from V and 5 bases from J, the junction kept 8 bases outside the gene matches. CDR1 is SGDLS and CDR2 is YYNGEE in the germline V gene. The CDR3 has 16 residues. The CDR3: CASSVKPGLALDTQYF. CDR3 bases: TGTGCCAGCAGCGTAAAACCGGGACTAGCTTTAGATACGCAGTATTTT.